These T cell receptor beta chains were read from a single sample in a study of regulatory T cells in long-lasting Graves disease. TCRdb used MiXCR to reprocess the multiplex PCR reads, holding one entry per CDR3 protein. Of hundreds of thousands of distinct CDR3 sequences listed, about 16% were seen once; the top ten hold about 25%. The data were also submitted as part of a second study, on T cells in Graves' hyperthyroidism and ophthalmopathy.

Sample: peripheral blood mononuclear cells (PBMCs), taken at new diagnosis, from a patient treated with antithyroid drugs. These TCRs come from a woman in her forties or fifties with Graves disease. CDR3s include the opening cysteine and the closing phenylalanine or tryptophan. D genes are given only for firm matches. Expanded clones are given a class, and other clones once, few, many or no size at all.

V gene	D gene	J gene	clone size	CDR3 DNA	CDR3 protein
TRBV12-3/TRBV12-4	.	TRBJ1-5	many	TGTGCCAGCAGAAAGGGGGGAGACAATCAGCCCCAGCATTTT	CASRKGGDNQPQHF
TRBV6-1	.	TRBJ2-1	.	TGTGCCAGCCAGATATGGGCACCTCTTGAGCAGTTCTTC	CASQIWAPLEQFF
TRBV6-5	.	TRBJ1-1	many	TGTGCCAGCAGTTACACCCTAGGTGGAGCCGAATTAAGGGGCACTGAAGCTTTCTTT	CASSYTLGGAELRGTEAFF
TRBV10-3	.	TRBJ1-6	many	TGTGCGACCACCCTCAGGGGCAATAATTCACCCCTCCACTTT	CATTLRGNNSPLHF
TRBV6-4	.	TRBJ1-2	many	TGTGCCAGCAGTGACTCTCCCCAGGGGACGTATGGCTACACCTTC	CASSDSPQGTYGYTF
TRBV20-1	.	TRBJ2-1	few	TGCAGTGCCGGTCCCCTGGGCCAGGCAAGCGTCTCCTACAATGAGCAGTTCTTC	CSAGPLGQASVSYNEQFF
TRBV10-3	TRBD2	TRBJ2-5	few	TGTGCCATCAGGACTAGCGGAGAGACCCAGTACTTC	CAIRTSGETQYF
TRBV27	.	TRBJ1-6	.	TGTGCCAGCAGTGGTTGGGGGCACGGACTATATTCACCCCTCCACTTT	CASSGWGHGLYSPLHF
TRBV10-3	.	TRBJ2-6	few	TGTGCCATCAGTGAGTTGAGGGCCTCCTCTGGGGCCAACGTCCTGACTTTC	CAISELRASSGANVLTF
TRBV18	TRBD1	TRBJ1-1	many	TGTGCCAGCTCACCTAAGACAGGGGGGAGCACTGAAGCTTTCTTT	CASSPKTGGSTEAFF
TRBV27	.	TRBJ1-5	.	TGTGCCAGCAGTTTTAAAGGGCCGCATAGCAATCAGCCCCAGCATTTT	CASSFKGPHSNQPQHF
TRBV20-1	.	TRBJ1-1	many	TGCAGTGCTAGATTCAACGGGGCAGGGTCGAACACTGAAGCTTTCTTT	CSARFNGAGSNTEAFF
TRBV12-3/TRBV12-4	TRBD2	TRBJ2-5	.	TGTGCCAGCAGTTTAGACGGGGGGGTGGGGACCCAGTACTTC	CASSLDGGVGTQYF
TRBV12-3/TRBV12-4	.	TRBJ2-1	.	TGTGCCAGCAGTATGACCATCTACACCTACAATGAGCAGTTCTTC	CASSMTIYTYNEQFF
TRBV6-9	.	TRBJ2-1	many	TGTGCCAGCAGTTACCAGGATGAGCAGTTCTTC	CASSYQDEQFF
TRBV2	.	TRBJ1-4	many	TGTGCCAGCAGGCTGGACTCTAATGAAAAACTGTTTTTT	CASRLDSNEKLFF
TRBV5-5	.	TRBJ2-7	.	TGTGCCAGCAGCTTGGCCGACTACGGGACGGTGCCCTACGAGCAGTACTTC	CASSLADYGTVPYEQYF
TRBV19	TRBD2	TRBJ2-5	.	TGTGCCAGTTCTCACGGGACTAGCATTTTGGAGACCCAGTACTTC	CASSHGTSILETQYF
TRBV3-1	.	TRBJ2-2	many	TGTGCCAGCAGCCAACGGGGAACGAACACCGGGGAGCTGTTTTTT	CASSQRGTNTGELFF